These 9 T cell receptor beta chains originate from one sample sequenced in a study of blood T cell repertoires in COVID-19. Method: immunoSEQ multiplex PCR; TCRdb's copy keeps in-frame clones and lacks some. The table records tens of thousands of clones, approximately 88% of them present only once. The sequenced sample consisted of peripheral blood. All receptors come from a human donor in a cohort sampled during active COVID-19.

The J gene is TRBJ2-1, the V gene TRBV7-3; 9 bases line up with TRBD2. With V trimmed by 4 bases and J by 6 bases, 4 bases remained unmatched. The CDR3 is 14 residues long. Germline CDR1 reads SGHTA; CDR2 reads FQGTGA. For the CDR3, the DNA is TGTGCCAGCAGCTGGGGCGGGAGGGCCAATGAGCAGTTCTTC. This codes for CASSWGGRANEQFF.

The chain joins TRBV5-6 to TRBJ2-5; 7 bases line up with TRBD1. The germline V gene encodes CDR1 SGHDT and CDR2 YYEEEE. The V and J ends lost 3 bases and 4 bases, in that order; junction bases with no gene match: 12. CDR3 length: 16 residues. CDR3 DNA sequence: TGTGCCAGCAGCTCGTCCCTTTACAGGGGACGAGAGACCCAGTACTTC. This sequence encodes CASSSSLYRGRETQYF.

The chain combines TRBV19 with TRBJ1-2; 8 bases match TRBD1. CDR3 size: 14 residues. Germline-derived CDR1 and CDR2 are LNHDA and SQIVND (reference sequence). With 6 bases clipped from V and 0 bases from J, the junction kept 3 bases outside the gene matches. The CDR3 nucleotides read TGTGCCAGTAGGACAGGGGAAGCTAACTATGGCTACACCTTC. This encodes CASRTGEANYGYTF.

The chain recombines TRBV7-9 with TRBJ2-1; 9 bases map to TRBD1. This CDR3 has 15 residues. From germline, CDR1 is SEHNR and CDR2 FQNEAQ (reference sequence). The junction had 6 bases not matched to a gene; V was cut back by 5 bases and J by 4 bases. The CDR3 protein is CASSDTGGHYNEQFF. The CDR3 DNA reads as TGTGCCAGCAGCGATACAGGGGGCCATTACAATGAGCAGTTCTTC.

This clone occurred a few times. The genes are TRBV20-1 and TRBJ2-1, with TRBD1 as a possible D gene (6 bases). V was pared by 7 bases and J by 7 bases, with 11 bases between. The CDR3 has 11 amino acids. From germline, CDR1 is DFQATT and CDR2 SNEGSKA (reference sequence). The CDR3 nucleotides are TGCAGTGGTCAGGGGTTGAATGAGCAGTTCTTC. Translation: CSGQGLNEQFF.

The chain carries TRBV19 and TRBJ2-5; D is possibly TRBD1 (5 bases). Between the trimmed V and J ends, which lost 6 bases and 5 bases, there was a span of 10 bases. The length of the CDR3 is 12 residues. Per germline, CDR1 LNHDA and CDR2 SQIVND (reference sequence). In nucleotides, the CDR3 is TGTGCCAGTAGGGACAACTGGGAGACCCAGTACTTC. Translated, it gives CASRDNWETQYF.

This clone appeared once. V usage is TRBV27 and J usage is TRBJ1-3, with D tentatively TRBD1 (5 bases). Germline CDR1 and CDR2: MNHEY and SMNVEV (reference sequence). V lost 9 bases, J lost 1 base, and 13 bases lay in between. The CDR3 is 14 amino acids. CDR3 in DNA: TGTGCCAGGGGGGGGTGGCGTTCTGGAAACACCATATATTTT. Residues: CARGGWRSGNTIYF.

V is TRBV6-5 and J is TRBJ1-5; a weak D match, TRBD1 (6 bases). Germline CDR1 and CDR2: MNHEY and SVGAGI. The CDR3 spans 14 residues. Between the trimmed V and J ends, which lost 4 bases and 6 bases, there was a span of 13 bases. As DNA, the CDR3 is TGTGCCAGCAGTTTGGGGGGGCAGCGTCAGCCCCAGCATTTT. This encodes CASSLGGQRQPQHF.

A remark on this clone: The sample holds other DNA sequences that translate to the same CDR3. The rearrangement uses TRBV9 and TRBJ1-5; D remains ambiguous. The CDR3 spans 13 residues. The germline gives CDR1 SGDLS, CDR2 YYNGEE. V was shortened by 2 bases and J by 1 base, with 4 bases between the two germline ends. The CDR3 bases are TGTGCCAGCAGCGTCGGGAGCAATCAGCCCCAGCATTTT. This sequence encodes CASSVGSNQPQHF.